Below are 3 T cell receptor beta chains sequenced from a single sample in a study of blood T cell repertoires in COVID-19. Clones were sequenced by immunoSEQ multiplex PCR, and TCRdb holds only the in-frame ones, with some missing. The data hold hundreds of thousands of clones, with 80% to 90% observed a single time. The sequenced sample was peripheral blood. These receptors came from a woman in her sixties or seventies with COVID-19, enrolled during active disease.

The chain combines TRBV7-9 with TRBJ2-1, with TRBD2 matching 8 bases. J lost 8 bases, V lost 5 bases, and 11 bases had no gene match. This CDR3 comprises 15 residues. Looked up from germline, CDR1 is SEHNR and CDR2 is FQNEAQ (reference sequence). CDR3 DNA: TGTGCCAGCAGCAAGCCGGGACTAGGTGTCGATGAGCAGTTCTTC. As protein: CASSKPGLGVDEQFF.

The chain combines TRBV28 with TRBJ1-3, with D hard to call. Trimming stripped 1 base from V and 1 base from J, with 5 bases between. This CDR3 is built from 14 residues. Germline-derived CDR1 and CDR2 are MDHEN and SYDVKM. The CDR3 DNA reads TGTGCCAGCAGTTTATCGGAGTCTGGAAACACCATATATTTT. Translation: CASSLSESGNTIYF.

The genes are TRBV7-8 and TRBJ1-1; D uncertain. The V gene's germline CDR1 is SGHVS and CDR2 FQNEAQ. Trimming cost V 5 bases and J 1 base, with 5 bases left between them. The CDR3 sequence is 12 residues long. CDR3 DNA: TGTGCCAGCAGCAACTGGAACACTGAAGCTTTCTTT. Translation: CASSNWNTEAFF.